These 23 T cell receptor beta chains came from one sample sequenced in a study of shared clonotypes between healthy human individuals. Naive CD8 cells, CD45RO-negative and positively selected for CCR7, excluded terminally differentiated effector memory CD45RA+ cells. Produced via immunoSEQ multiplex PCR; TCRdb's table is partial and in-frame only. The table records about 2 million clones, approximately 94% of them present only once. Sample: naive CD8+ T cells sorted from blood. These receptors originate from a man aged 18 to 35 in good health.

About this clone: At the DNA level, this CDR3 is encoded by other sequences in the same sample as well. The chain joins TRBV6-1 to TRBJ2-1; 11 bases agree with TRBD2. V trimming: 8 bases; J trimming: 4 bases; junction bases outside the gene matches: 4. The germline V gene has CDR1 MNHNS and CDR2 SASEGT. This CDR3 region has 14 residues. The CDR3 region is CASRGTSGYNEQFF. The CDR3 nucleotides read TGTGCCAGCCGCGGGACTAGCGGATACAATGAGCAGTTCTTC.

DNA for the CDR3: TGTGCCAGCAGCGGAGACTCCACAGATACGCAGTATTTT. Translating gives CASSGDSTDTQYF. V and J are TRBV2 and TRBJ2-3, with D unresolved. Trimming pared 6 bases from V and 2 bases from J, leaving 9 bases between. Germline V CDR1 and CDR2: SNHLY, FYNNEI. The CDR3 totals 13 residues.

V gene TRBV2 combines with J gene TRBJ2-3, with D perhaps matching TRBD1 or TRBD2 (6 bases each). Trimming left V 4 bases short and J 8 bases short, with 22 bases between. Germline assignment: CDR1 SNHLY and CDR2 FYNNEI. This CDR3 has 16 residues. The CDR3 loop is CASSGLKGGESSTQYF. In DNA, the CDR3 is TGTGCCAGCAGTGGCCTAAAGGGGGGCGAGTCAAGTACGCAGTATTTT.

A note on this clone: This sample also contains other DNA sequences that code for the same CDR3. The chain recombines TRBV13 with TRBJ2-3; no reliable D call. Germline CDR1 is PRHDT and CDR2 is FYEKMQ (reference sequence). V was shortened by 0 bases and J by 4 bases, with 8 bases between the two germline ends. This CDR3 has 14 amino acids. CDR3 coding DNA: TGTGCCAGCAGCTTAGGAAAGGGTTCAGATACGCAGTATTTT. Its protein product is CASSLGKGSDTQYF.

This clone was picked up one time. The identical CDR3 is also encoded by other nucleotide sequences in the sample. The rearrangement links TRBV7-9 to TRBJ2-7, with a weak D call TRBD2 (6 bases). CDR1 is SEHNR and CDR2 is FQNEAQ in the germline V gene (reference sequence). V was shortened by 5 bases and J by 3 bases, with 11 bases between the two germline ends. The CDR3 consists of 13 residues. For the CDR3, the DNA is TGTGCCAGCAGCCCTAGCGAAGGCTACGAGCAGTACTTC. Amino acid sequence: CASSPSEGYEQYF.

The V gene is TRBV4-1, the J gene TRBJ2-5; 9 nucleotides line up with TRBD2. This CDR3 spans 17 amino acids. In germline, CDR1 is MGHRA, CDR2 YSYEKL. V dropped 0 bases and J dropped 5; count of bases not matched to a gene: 10. The CDR3 loop reads CASSQDVAGGPRETQYF. The CDR3 coding sequence is TGCGCCAGCAGCCAAGATGTCGCGGGAGGGCCGAGGGAGACCCAGTACTTC.

The chain recombines TRBV27 with TRBJ2-1; D gene ambiguous. V was clipped by 6 bases and J by 10 bases, with 13 bases between them. Germline V CDR1 and CDR2: MNHEY, SMNVEV (reference sequence). The CDR3 length is 12 residues. Here the CDR3 reads CASSPFLGEQFF. CDR3 bases: TGTGCCAGCAGCCCTTTCCTAGGGGAGCAGTTCTTC.

The chain combines TRBV5-4 with TRBJ1-1; D perhaps matches TRBD1 (6 bases). Trimming shortened V by 0 bases and J by 2 bases, and 8 bases separated the two germline ends. CDR1 SGHNT and CDR2 YYREEE come from the germline V gene (reference sequence). The CDR3 is made up of 14 amino acids. CDR3 amino acids: CASSLADRNTEAFF. CDR3 nucleotides: TGTGCCAGCAGCTTGGCGGACAGAAACACTGAAGCTTTCTTT.

The chain carries TRBV13 and TRBJ2-7, with 9 bases aligning to TRBD1. The CDR3 sequence is 14 residues long. Germline trimming cut 5 bases from V and 4 bases from J; bases unmatched to any gene: 6. CDR1 is PRHDT and CDR2 is FYEKMQ in the germline V gene (reference sequence). CDR3 sequence reads: CASSNRDRAYEQYF. The CDR3 region has the DNA TGTGCCAGCAGCAACCGGGACAGGGCGTACGAGCAGTACTTC.

The genes are TRBV6-1 and TRBJ2-7; D is possibly TRBD1 (6 bases). Germline V lookup: CDR1 MNHNS, CDR2 SASEGT. CDR3 length: 15 amino acids. Between the trimmed V and J ends, which lost 4 bases and 2 bases, there was a span of 15 bases. CDR3 residues: CASSVDATGPYEQYF. The CDR3 DNA reads as TGTGCCAGCAGTGTTGACGCGACAGGCCCCTACGAGCAGTACTTC.

Regarding this clone: Other DNA sequences of this sample code for an identical CDR3. The CDR3 DNA is TGTGCCAGCAGCCCCGGGGGGAATGAGCAGTTCTTC. The encoded protein is CASSPGGNEQFF. V usage is TRBV5-6 and J usage is TRBJ2-1, with 7 bases lining up with TRBD2. Germline loops: CDR1 SGHDT, CDR2 YYEEEE. This CDR3 is 12 amino acids long. With V trimmed by 4 bases and J by 7 bases, 2 bases remained unmatched.

The chain combines TRBV6-6 with TRBJ2-2; possibly TRBD2 for D (5 bases). Trimming took 6 bases from V and 0 from J, leaving 8 bases between them. The CDR3 consists of 14 residues. Germline-derived CDR1 and CDR2 are MNHNY and SVGAGI (reference sequence). CDR3 nucleotides: TGTGCCAGCAGGGACGGGGCGAACACCGGGGAGCTGTTTTTT. This sequence encodes CASRDGANTGELFF.

The chain has TRBV29-1 and TRBJ2-7; TRBD1 matches at 8 bases. The CDR3 has 14 amino acids. J lost 5 bases, V lost 6 bases, and 12 bases had no gene match. The germline CDR1 and CDR2 sequences are SQVTM and ANQGSEA. CDR3 residues: CSVHLIGQGDEQYF. CDR3 in DNA: TGCAGCGTCCACCTGATCGGACAGGGCGACGAGCAGTACTTC.

The chain carries TRBV5-4 and TRBJ2-3, with 9 bases matching TRBD2. Germline lookup yields CDR1 SGHNT and CDR2 YYREEE (reference sequence). The CDR3 contains 15 residues. The V and J ends lost 3 bases and 4 bases, in that order; junction bases with no gene match: 6. The CDR3, as DNA: TGTGCCAGCAGCTGGGGACTAGCTGAGCCAGATACGCAGTATTTT. Amino acid sequence: CASSWGLAEPDTQYF.

The genes are TRBV18 and TRBJ1-4, with D tentatively TRBD1 (5 bases). The CDR3 has 17 residues. The V and J ends lost 6 bases and 0 bases respectively, with 17 bases between them. Looked up from germline, CDR1 is KGHSH and CDR2 is LQKENI. CDR3 residues: CASSPGQATSTNEKLFF. Here the CDR3 DNA reads TGTGCCAGCTCCCCAGGACAAGCCACCTCAACTAATGAAAAACTGTTTTTT.

CDR3 in DNA: TGTGCCAGCAGCGGAAACCCGGGACTAGATTCCTACAATGAGCAGTTCTTC. Translation: CASSGNPGLDSYNEQFF. This chain uses TRBV9 with TRBJ2-1, with TRBD2 matching over 8 bases. Germline CDR1 and CDR2: SGDLS and YYNGEE. Losses at the gene ends were 3 bases for V and 1 base for J; bases not matched to a gene: 9. This CDR3 spans 17 amino acids.

The chain joins TRBV7-9 to TRBJ2-1, with 8 bases matching TRBD2. This CDR3 has 16 residues. Germline CDR1 reads SEHNR; CDR2 reads FQNEAQ (reference sequence). V trimming: 6 bases; J trimming: 0 bases; junction bases outside the gene matches: 7. The chain's CDR3 is CASRYTSGSSYNEQFF. The CDR3 DNA follows: TGTGCCAGCAGATACACTAGCGGAAGCTCCTACAATGAGCAGTTCTTC.

Regarding this clone: The same CDR3 is also encoded by other DNA sequences in this sample. V usage is TRBV2 and J usage is TRBJ2-5; D may correspond to TRBD1 or TRBD2 (6 bases each). Trimming shortened V by 0 bases and J by 5 bases, and 10 bases separated the two germline ends. Germline V gene sequence: CDR1 SNHLY, CDR2 FYNNEI. CDR3 length: 14 residues. The DNA for the CDR3 is TGTGCCAGCAGTGAAGCAGGGGGGAGGGAGACCCAGTACTTC. Its translation: CASSEAGGRETQYF.

Worth noting for this clone: The same CDR3 also results from other DNA sequences found in this sample. V usage is TRBV7-9 and J usage is TRBJ2-3; D uncertain. The V gene lost 1 base and the J gene lost 6 bases, with 5 bases spanning the gap. The CDR3 is made up of 12 amino acids. CDR1 and CDR2 from the germline V gene are SEHNR and FQNEAQ (reference sequence). As DNA, the CDR3 is TGTGCCAGCAGCTTAGGGACGGATACGCAGTATTTT. The encoded protein is CASSLGTDTQYF. The entire variable domain, with the rest obtained from reference TRBV7-9 and TRBJ2-3, is as follows: DTGVSQNPRHKITKRGQNVTFRCDPISEHNRLYWYRQTLGQGPEFLTYFQNEAQLEKSRLLSDRFSAERPKGSFSTLEIQRTEQGDSAMYLCASSLGTDTQYFGPGTRLTVL.

CDR3 nucleotides: TGCGCCAGCAGCCAAGTCCCAGGACAGGGCAATCAGCCCCAGCATTTT. Translated, it gives CASSQVPGQGNQPQHF. J is TRBJ1-5 and V is TRBV4-1, with 7 bases aligning to TRBD1. This CDR3 is built from 16 residues. After removal of 1 base from V and 2 bases from J, the junction contained 5 bases not matched to a gene. Germline lookup yields CDR1 MGHRA and CDR2 YSYEKL.

The V and J genes are TRBV4-1 and TRBJ1-2; 7 bases match TRBD1. Looked up from germline, CDR1 is MGHRA and CDR2 is YSYEKL. The CDR3 covers 14 residues. V lost 4 bases, J lost 8 bases, and 10 bases stayed unmatched. Here the CDR3 reads CASSRLEGAKGYTF. The CDR3 coding sequence is TGCGCCAGCAGCCGCCTGGAGGGGGCTAAGGGCTACACCTTC.

This clone was seen just once. V usage is TRBV7-9 and J usage is TRBJ2-7; 7 bases agree with TRBD1. The CDR3 totals 14 residues. In germline, CDR1 is SEHNR, CDR2 FQNEAQ (reference sequence). V dropped 10 bases and J dropped 4; count of bases not matched to a gene: 13. The CDR3 region is CATPQGIRYYEQYF. CDR3 bases: TGTGCCACCCCACAGGGGATCCGATATTACGAGCAGTACTTC.

This sequence joins TRBV6-6 and TRBJ1-1; 9 positions agree with TRBD1. Trimming removed 11 bases from V and 4 bases from J; junction bases left unmatched: 8. In germline, CDR1 is MNHNY, CDR2 SVGAGI (reference sequence). The CDR3 spans 13 residues. DNA of the CDR3: TGTGCCCTTTCACAGGGGGCCGTCACTGAAGCTTTCTTT. Protein: CALSQGAVTEAFF.